This T cell receptor (beta chain) was documented in a study of CD8+ T cells in alopecia areata. Overall study findings and caveats: Sharing of TCRs across patients appeared less clear than in mice, possibly for HLA-related reasons.

This clone has just one count. Its antigen is still unknown. Extracted RNA was reverse transcribed, and the resulting cDNA served as sequencing template. Sequenced by immunoSEQ multiplex PCR; TCRdb stores in-frame clones only, minus some. The sample shows some 150,000 clones, approximately 90% of them seen only once. As to treatment: oral pan-JAK inhibitor, 5-10 mg twice daily. Collection of lesional scalp punch biopsies and peripheral blood was performed in alopecia areata patients. The CDR3 totals 12 residues. In germline, CDR1 is SQVTM, CDR2 ANQGSEA. Losses at the gene ends were 4 bases for V and 7 bases for J; bases not matched to a gene: 5.

Specimen: CD8+ T cells sorted from blood, collected at week 4, from a patient treated with tofacitinib. The source of this sequence is a human donor with alopecia areata. V usage is TRBV29-1 and J usage is TRBJ2-3, with 7 bases matching TRBD1. CDR3 region: CSVVGDSNTQYF. The CDR3 region has the DNA TGCAGCGTTGTGGGGGACAGCAATACGCAGTATTTT.